This T cell receptor (beta chain) came from a study of T-cell reconstitution after alpha-beta-depleted transplantation in children. General study results and limits: T-cell numbers and diversity one year post-transplant derived largely from freshly generated T cells. Elevated TCRbeta diversity at day 60 was traced, in some patients, to surviving recipient T cells and thymic progenitors. Reportedly, only several hundred clones from non-depleted graft cells drove alpha-beta T-cell counts at about two months.

Construction of the TCRbeta library involved unique molecular identifiers. Using its own MiXCR run on the PCR reads, TCRdb lists one record per CDR3 protein. The table lists about 180,000 distinct CDR3 sequences, 11% of them singletons. This clonotype was picked up many times. Its antigen remains unknown. This CDR3 comprises 15 residues. Germline V lookup: CDR1 LNHNV, CDR2 YYDKDF (reference sequence). V was clipped by 3 bases and J by 10 bases, with 21 bases between them. The receptor was derived from a boy aged 2 to 10 with acute myeloid leukemia, due to receive a stem cell transplant. This chain links TRBV15 with TRBJ1-1; a weak D match, TRBD1 (5 bases). The sample consisted of PBMCs, taken before TCRalphabeta/CD19-depleted stem cell transplant. The chain's CDR3 is CATSRGRARPLGAFF. CDR3 sequence (DNA): TGTGCCACCAGCAGGGGCAGGGCCCGACCCCTAGGAGCTTTCTTT.